Listed here are 13 T cell receptor beta chains from one sample, sequenced in a study of blood T cell repertoires in COVID-19 (dated by TCRdb to 2018 to 2020). The library was made by the immunoSEQ multiplex PCR assay. In TCRdb, the immuneACCESS table is reduced to in-frame sequences with V and J assigned. These tables do not hold every clone; where another copy was compared, an unresolved V gene accounts for under half, and the others remain unexplained. The table for this sample lists more than 150,000 clones; 90% of them were counted only once. Roughly 0.6% of the sample is taken by the ten largest. Sequencing was done on a sample of peripheral blood. These receptors were taken from a man aged 45-65 years with acute or convalescent COVID-19.

The rearrangement joins TRBV28 to TRBJ2-7; 10 bases are a match to TRBD1. Germline assignment: CDR1 MDHEN and CDR2 SYDVKM. The CDR3 spans 12 residues. V lost 4 bases and J lost 7; bases outside the gene matches: 1. The CDR3 DNA reads TGTGCCAGCAGTTGGGGACAGGGGGAGCAGTACTTC. It specifies CASSWGQGEQYF. The full variable domain, in which reference TRBV28 and TRBJ2-7 provide the parts outside the CDR3, is DVKVTQSSRYLVKRTGEKVFLECVQDMDHENMFWYRQDPGLGLRLIYFSYDVKMKEKGDIPEGYSVSREKKERFSLILESASTNQTSMYLCASSWGQGEQYFGPGTRLTVT.

This sequence joins TRBV19 and TRBJ1-2; 10 bases are shared with TRBD1. The CDR3 consists of 16 residues. Per germline, CDR1 LNHDA and CDR2 SQIVND (reference sequence). V lost 3 bases to trimming and J lost 0 bases; unmatched junction nucleotides: 4. This CDR3 reads CASSIWGQGPNYGYTF. The CDR3 DNA sequence: TGTGCCAGTAGTATTTGGGGACAGGGGCCTAACTATGGCTACACCTTC.

This rearrangement joins TRBV6-2 or TRBV6-3 to TRBJ1-2; no firm D call. Germline V gene lookup returns CDR1 MNHEY and CDR2 SVGEGT. The V and J ends lost 0 bases and 2 bases respectively, with 7 bases between them. The CDR3 consists of 14 residues. The CDR3 DNA reads TGTGCCAGCAGTTACTCTTACACGAACTATGGCTACACCTTC. It specifies CASSYSYTNYGYTF.

The rearrangement uses TRBV15 and TRBJ2-1, with 12 bases matching TRBD2. The junction had 8 bases not matched to a gene; V was cut back by 4 bases and J by 7 bases. CDR3 length equals 16 residues. CDR1 LNHNV and CDR2 YYDKDF come from the germline V gene (reference sequence). The CDR3 DNA reads TGTGCCACCAGCACCGCGACTAGCGGGAGTAGTAATGAGCAGTTCTTC. It encodes CATSTATSGSSNEQFF.

This clone has just one count. The chain is built from TRBV3-1 (or the pseudogene TRBV3-2) and TRBJ2-1; D not resolved. Germline V gene sequence: CDR1 LGHDT, CDR2 YNNKEL (reference sequence). The CDR3 has 15 amino acids. Trimming took off 0 bases at V and 7 bases at J, with 13 bases between the two ends. The CDR3 sequence: CASSQEPLMRNEQFF. The DNA of the CDR3 is TGTGCCAGCAGCCAAGAACCCCTTATGAGGAATGAGCAGTTCTTC.

Only a few counts were recorded for this clone. The genes are TRBV30 and TRBJ2-7, with 8 bases aligning to TRBD2. CDR1 and CDR2 from the germline V gene are GTSNPN and SVGIG (reference sequence). V trimming: 4 bases; J trimming: 0 bases; junction bases outside the gene matches: 5. CDR3 length equals 14 residues. CDR3 DNA sequence: TGTGCCTGGAAGCTAGCGGGCCGCTCCTACGAGCAGTACTTC. Its translation: CAWKLAGRSYEQYF.

The rearrangement uses TRBV20-1 and TRBJ2-7; D possibly corresponds to TRBD2 (5 bases). V lost 3 bases, J lost 5 bases, and 17 bases lay in between. The CDR3 covers 14 residues. Germline lookup yields CDR1 DFQATT and CDR2 SNEGSKA (reference sequence). The CDR3 DNA follows: TGCAGTGCTAGTGTCCCGGGATTGGTCCACGAGCAGTACTTC. It translates to CSASVPGLVHEQYF.

The rearrangement links TRBV7-9 to TRBJ2-5; D possibly corresponds to TRBD2 (6 bases). V lost 5 bases, J lost 0 bases, and 16 bases lay in between. This CDR3 region has 16 residues. Germline lookup yields CDR1 SEHNR and CDR2 FQNEAQ (reference sequence). CDR3 loop: CASSQLGGEYQETQYF. CDR3 sequence (DNA): TGTGCCAGCAGCCAGCTGGGCGGGGAGTACCAAGAGACCCAGTACTTC.

V gene TRBV7-3 combines with J gene TRBJ2-3; D unclear. Between the trimmed V and J ends, which lost 2 bases and 2 bases, there was a span of 5 bases. Germline V lookup: CDR1 SGHTA, CDR2 FQGTGA. The CDR3 totals 13 residues. CDR3 DNA sequence: TGTGCCAGCAGCTTACAGGACACAGATACGCAGTATTTT. Protein sequence: CASSLQDTDTQYF.

J is TRBJ2-5 and V is TRBV13; no clear D gene. V gave up 0 bases and J gave up 2 bases, with 10 bases separating them. The germline V gene has CDR1 PRHDT and CDR2 FYEKMQ (reference sequence). The CDR3 is 15 amino acids. Written as DNA, the CDR3 is TGTGCCAGCAGCTTAGGCCGGGTAGCACAAGAGACCCAGTACTTC. Translating it yields CASSLGRVAQETQYF.

The CDR3 DNA follows: TGTGCCAGCTCACCACAAGGACTAGCGGGGGTGCTCCAAGAGACCCAGTACTTC. Translation: CASSPQGLAGVLQETQYF. This rearrangement joins TRBV18 to TRBJ2-5; 13 positions match TRBD2. Unmatched junction bases numbered 6, after V lost 1 base and J lost 1 base. The germline V gene encodes CDR1 KGHSH and CDR2 LQKENI. This CDR3 spans 18 amino acids.

This clone was found once. Here the CDR3 reads CASSLMGGLGTNEKLFF. CDR3 nucleotide sequence: TGCGCCAGCAGCCTTATGGGGGGGCTGGGAACTAATGAAAAACTGTTTTTT. The V and J genes are TRBV5-1 and TRBJ1-4, with a weak D call TRBD1 (6 bases). The CDR3 totals 17 residues. V was clipped by 4 bases and J by 1 base, with 17 bases between them. The V gene's germline CDR1 is SGHRS and CDR2 YFSETQ.

J is TRBJ2-1 and V is TRBV5-1; tentatively, D is TRBD2 (6 bases). CDR1 is SGHRS and CDR2 is YFSETQ in the germline V gene. This CDR3 has 15 residues. Trimming pared 4 bases from V and 2 bases from J, leaving 13 bases between. The CDR3 bases are TGCGCCAGCAGCCCAGGGCTAGCGACCTACAATGAGCAGTTCTTC. Amino acid sequence: CASSPGLATYNEQFF.